The clone carrying this T cell receptor (beta chain) was seen ten or more times. The antigen is not known. This sample stems from a study of T cell repertoires in cytomegalovirus infection. Study information: Matching HLA type and CMV infection were both indicated by public TCR beta signatures.

Study-level results: HLA-C-restricted, CMV-specific TCR beta clonotypes were dominant ex vivo. Carriers of CMV plus the relevant HLA were identified by cumulative public TCR beta family frequency.

The CDR3 loop spans 12 amino acids. V lost 6 bases to trimming and J lost 6 bases; unmatched junction nucleotides: 4. TCRdb called the reads again in MiXCR, with one record for every CDR3 protein. The data show about 400,000 distinct CDR3 sequences, 15% to 20% seen once. The sequence was obtained from a human donor in good health (CMV status not recorded). Some clones in this sample may be carry-over from other donors' samples. The chain has TRBV12-3 or TRBV12-4 and TRBJ2-7; 8 positions match TRBD2. The sample consisted of PBMCs. CDR3 bases: TGTGCCAGCAGCCTTAGCGGGGTCGAGCAGTACTTC. Protein product: CASSLSGVEQYF.